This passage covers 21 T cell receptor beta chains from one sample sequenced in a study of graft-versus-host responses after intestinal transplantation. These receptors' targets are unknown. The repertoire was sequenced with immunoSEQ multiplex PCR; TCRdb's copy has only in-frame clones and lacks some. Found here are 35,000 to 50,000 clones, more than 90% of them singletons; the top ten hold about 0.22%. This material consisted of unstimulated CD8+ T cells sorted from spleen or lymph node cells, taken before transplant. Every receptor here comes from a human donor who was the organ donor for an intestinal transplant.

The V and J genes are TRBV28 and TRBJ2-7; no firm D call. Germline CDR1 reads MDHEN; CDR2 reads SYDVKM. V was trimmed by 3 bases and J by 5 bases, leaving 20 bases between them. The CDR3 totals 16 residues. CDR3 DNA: TGTGCCAGCAGTTTTGACTCAGTCAAGGGTATGAACGAGCAGTACTTC. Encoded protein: CASSFDSVKGMNEQYF.

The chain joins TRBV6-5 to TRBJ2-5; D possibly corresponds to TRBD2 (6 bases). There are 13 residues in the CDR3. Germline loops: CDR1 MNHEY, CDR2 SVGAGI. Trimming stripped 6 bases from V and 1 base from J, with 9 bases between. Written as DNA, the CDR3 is TGTGCCAGCAGCCACGGGGGCCAAGAGACCCAGTACTTC. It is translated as CASSHGGQETQYF.

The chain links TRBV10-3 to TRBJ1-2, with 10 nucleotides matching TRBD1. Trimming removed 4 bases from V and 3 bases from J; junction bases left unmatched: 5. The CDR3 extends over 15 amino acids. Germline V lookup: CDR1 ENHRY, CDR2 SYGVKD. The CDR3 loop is CAISGTGTGDYGYTF. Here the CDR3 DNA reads TGTGCCATCAGTGGTACCGGGACAGGGGACTATGGCTACACCTTC.

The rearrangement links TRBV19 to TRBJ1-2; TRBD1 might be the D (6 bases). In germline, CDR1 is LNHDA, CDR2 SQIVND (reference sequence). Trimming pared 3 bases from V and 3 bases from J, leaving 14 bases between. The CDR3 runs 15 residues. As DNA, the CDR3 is TGTGCCAGTAGTATTTTTGACAGGCGAGACTATGGCTACACCTTC. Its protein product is CASSIFDRRDYGYTF.

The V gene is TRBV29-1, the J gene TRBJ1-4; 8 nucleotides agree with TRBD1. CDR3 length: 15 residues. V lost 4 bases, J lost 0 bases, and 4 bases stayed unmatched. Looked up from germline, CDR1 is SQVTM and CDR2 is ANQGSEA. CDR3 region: CSVAGRGPTNEKLFF. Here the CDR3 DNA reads TGCAGCGTTGCTGGCAGGGGGCCAACTAATGAAAAACTGTTTTTT.

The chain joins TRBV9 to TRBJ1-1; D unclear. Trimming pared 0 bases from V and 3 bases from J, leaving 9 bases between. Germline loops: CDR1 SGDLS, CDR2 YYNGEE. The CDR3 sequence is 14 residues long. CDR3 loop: CASSVGVFDTEAFF. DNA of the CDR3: TGTGCCAGCAGCGTAGGGGTTTTTGACACTGAAGCTTTCTTT.

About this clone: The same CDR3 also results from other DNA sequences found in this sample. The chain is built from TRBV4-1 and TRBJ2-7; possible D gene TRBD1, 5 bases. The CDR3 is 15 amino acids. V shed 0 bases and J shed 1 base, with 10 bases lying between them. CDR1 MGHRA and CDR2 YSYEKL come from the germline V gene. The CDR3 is CASSQDGQGSYEQYF. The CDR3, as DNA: TGCGCCAGCAGCCAAGATGGTCAGGGATCCTACGAGCAGTACTTC.

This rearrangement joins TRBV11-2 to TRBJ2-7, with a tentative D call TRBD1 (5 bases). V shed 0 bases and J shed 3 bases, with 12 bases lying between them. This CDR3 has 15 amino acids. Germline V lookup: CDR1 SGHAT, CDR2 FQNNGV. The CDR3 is CASSLEAPTGYEQYF. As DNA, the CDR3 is TGTGCCAGCAGCTTAGAGGCCCCCACAGGCTACGAGCAGTACTTC.

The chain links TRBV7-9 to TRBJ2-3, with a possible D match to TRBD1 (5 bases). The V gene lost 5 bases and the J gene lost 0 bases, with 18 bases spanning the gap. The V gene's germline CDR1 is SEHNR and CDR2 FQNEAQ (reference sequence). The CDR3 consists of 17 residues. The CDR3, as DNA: TGTGCCAGCAGCCGGCGGACATTGGACACAAGCACAGATACGCAGTATTTT. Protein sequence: CASSRRTLDTSTDTQYF.

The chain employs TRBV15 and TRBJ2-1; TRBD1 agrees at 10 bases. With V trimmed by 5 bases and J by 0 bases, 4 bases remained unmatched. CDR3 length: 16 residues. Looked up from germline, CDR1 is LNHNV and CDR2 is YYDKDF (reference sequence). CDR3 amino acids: CATSPGQGFSYNEQFF. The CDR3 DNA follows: TGTGCCACCAGCCCGGGACAGGGGTTCTCCTACAATGAGCAGTTCTTC.

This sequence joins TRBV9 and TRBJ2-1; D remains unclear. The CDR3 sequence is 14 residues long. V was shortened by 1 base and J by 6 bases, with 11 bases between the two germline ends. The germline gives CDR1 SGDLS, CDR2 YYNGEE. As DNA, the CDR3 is TGTGCCAGCAGCGTAACCTGGCTAACCAATGAGCAGTTCTTC. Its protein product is CASSVTWLTNEQFF.

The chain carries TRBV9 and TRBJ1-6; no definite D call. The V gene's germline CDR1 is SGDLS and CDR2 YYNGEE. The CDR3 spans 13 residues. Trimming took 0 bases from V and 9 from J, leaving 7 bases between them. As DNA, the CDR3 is TGTGCCAGCAGCGTAGCTGAGGGTTCACCCCTCCACTTT. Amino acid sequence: CASSVAEGSPLHF.

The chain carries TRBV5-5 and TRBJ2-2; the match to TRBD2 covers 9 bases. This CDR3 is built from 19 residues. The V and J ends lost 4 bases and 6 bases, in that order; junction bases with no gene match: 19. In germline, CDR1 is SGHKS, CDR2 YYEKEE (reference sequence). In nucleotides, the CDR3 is TGTGCCAGCAGCCCCCTTGTAGCTAGCGGGGTATCGGAGGCCGGGGAGCTGTTTTTT. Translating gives CASSPLVASGVSEAGELFF.

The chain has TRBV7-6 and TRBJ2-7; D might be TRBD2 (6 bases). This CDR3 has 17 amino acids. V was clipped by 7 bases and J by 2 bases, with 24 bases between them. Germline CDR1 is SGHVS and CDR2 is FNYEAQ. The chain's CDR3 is CASTGGTGPLGAYEQYF. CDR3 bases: TGTGCCAGCACAGGAGGGACCGGCCCTCTTGGGGCCTACGAGCAGTACTTC.

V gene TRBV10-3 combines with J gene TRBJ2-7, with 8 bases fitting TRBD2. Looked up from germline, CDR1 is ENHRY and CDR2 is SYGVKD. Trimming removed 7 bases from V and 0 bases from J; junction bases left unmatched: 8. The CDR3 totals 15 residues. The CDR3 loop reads CAINSGAPSSYEQYF. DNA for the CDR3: TGTGCCATCAATAGCGGGGCCCCAAGCTCCTACGAGCAGTACTTC.

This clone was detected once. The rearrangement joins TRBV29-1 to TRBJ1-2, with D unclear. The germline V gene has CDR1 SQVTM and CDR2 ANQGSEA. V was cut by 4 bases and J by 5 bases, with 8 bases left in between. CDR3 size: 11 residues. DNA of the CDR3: TGCAGCGTTGTCATTGGGTATGGCTACACCTTC. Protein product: CSVVIGYGYTF.

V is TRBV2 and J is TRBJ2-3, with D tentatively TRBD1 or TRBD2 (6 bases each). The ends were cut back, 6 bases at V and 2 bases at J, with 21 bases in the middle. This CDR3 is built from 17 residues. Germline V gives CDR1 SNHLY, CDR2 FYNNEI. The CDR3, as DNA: TGTGCCAGCAGGCCCGTGATAACGGGGGCCTACACAGATACGCAGTATTTT. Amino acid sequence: CASRPVITGAYTDTQYF.

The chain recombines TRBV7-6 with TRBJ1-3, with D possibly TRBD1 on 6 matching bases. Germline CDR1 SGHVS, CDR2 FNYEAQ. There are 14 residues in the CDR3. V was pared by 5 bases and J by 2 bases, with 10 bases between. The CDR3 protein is CASSPGTTGNTIYF. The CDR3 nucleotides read TGTGCCAGCAGCCCTGGGACAACTGGAAACACCATATATTTT.

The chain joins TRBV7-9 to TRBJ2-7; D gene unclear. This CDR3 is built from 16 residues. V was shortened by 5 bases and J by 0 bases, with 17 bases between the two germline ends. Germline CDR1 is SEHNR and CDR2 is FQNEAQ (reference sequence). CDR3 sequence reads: CASSLAGGFSSYEQYF. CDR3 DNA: TGTGCCAGCAGCCTTGCCGGTGGCTTTAGCTCCTACGAGCAGTACTTC.

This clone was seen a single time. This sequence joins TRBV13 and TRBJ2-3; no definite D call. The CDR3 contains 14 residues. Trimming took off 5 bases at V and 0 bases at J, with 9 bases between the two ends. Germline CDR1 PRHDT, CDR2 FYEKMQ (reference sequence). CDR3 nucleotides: TGTGCCAGCAGCCCCGCCCTCAGCACAGATACGCAGTATTTT. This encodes CASSPALSTDTQYF.

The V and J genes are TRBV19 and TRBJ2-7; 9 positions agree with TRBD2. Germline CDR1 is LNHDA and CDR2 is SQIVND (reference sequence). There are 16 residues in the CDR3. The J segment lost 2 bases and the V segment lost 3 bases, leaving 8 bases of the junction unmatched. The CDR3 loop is CASSILAGPLTYEQYF. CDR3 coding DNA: TGTGCCAGTAGTATTCTAGCGGGGCCTCTCACCTACGAGCAGTACTTC. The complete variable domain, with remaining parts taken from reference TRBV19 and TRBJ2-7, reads DGGITQSPKYLFRKEGQNVTLSCEQNLNHDAMYWYRQDPGQGLRLIYYSQIVNDFQKGDIAEGYSVSREKKESFPLTVTSAQKNPTAFYLCASSILAGPLTYEQYFGPGTRLTVT.